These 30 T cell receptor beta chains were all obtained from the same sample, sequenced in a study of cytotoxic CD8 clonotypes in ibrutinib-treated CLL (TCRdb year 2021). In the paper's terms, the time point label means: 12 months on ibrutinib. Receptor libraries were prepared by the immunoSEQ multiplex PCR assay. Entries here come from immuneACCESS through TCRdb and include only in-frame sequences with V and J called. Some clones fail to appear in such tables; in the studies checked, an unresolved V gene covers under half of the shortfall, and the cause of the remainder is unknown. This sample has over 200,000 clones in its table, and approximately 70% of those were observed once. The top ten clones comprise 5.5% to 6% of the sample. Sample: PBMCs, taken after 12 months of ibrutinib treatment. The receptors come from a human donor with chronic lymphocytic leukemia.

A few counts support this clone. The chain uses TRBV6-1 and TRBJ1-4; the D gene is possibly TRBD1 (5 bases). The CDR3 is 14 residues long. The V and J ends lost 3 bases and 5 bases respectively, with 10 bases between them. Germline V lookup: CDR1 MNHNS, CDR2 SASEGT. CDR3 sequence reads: CASSDGWGNEKLFF. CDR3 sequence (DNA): TGTGCCAGCAGTGATGGTTGGGGGAATGAAAAACTGTTTTTT.

CDR3: CASSPPRGNYGYTF. The CDR3 region has the DNA TGTGCCAGCTCACCACCCAGGGGGAACTATGGCTACACCTTC. The chain recombines TRBV18 with TRBJ1-2; 7 bases map to TRBD1. This CDR3 is 14 amino acids long. Losses at the gene ends were 0 bases for V and 2 bases for J; bases not matched to a gene: 0. Germline V gene data show CDR1 as KGHSH and CDR2 as LQKENI.

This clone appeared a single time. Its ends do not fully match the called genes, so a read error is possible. The CDR3 sequence is CASSLGPWASGSIETQYF. The CDR3 bases are TGTGCTAGCAGCTTAGGGCCCTGGGCTAGCGGGAGTATTGAGACCCAGTACTTC. The chain carries TRBV7-7 and TRBJ2-5; 10 nucleotides line up with TRBD2. Germline V gene sequence: CDR1 SSHAT, CDR2 FNYEAQ (reference sequence). This CDR3 has 18 amino acids.

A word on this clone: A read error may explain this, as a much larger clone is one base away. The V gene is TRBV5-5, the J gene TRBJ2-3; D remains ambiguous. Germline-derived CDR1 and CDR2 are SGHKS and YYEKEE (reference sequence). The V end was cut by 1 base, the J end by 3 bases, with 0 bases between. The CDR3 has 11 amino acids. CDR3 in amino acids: CASSLTDTQYF. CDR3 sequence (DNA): TGTGCCAGCAGCTTGACAGATACGCAGTATTTT.

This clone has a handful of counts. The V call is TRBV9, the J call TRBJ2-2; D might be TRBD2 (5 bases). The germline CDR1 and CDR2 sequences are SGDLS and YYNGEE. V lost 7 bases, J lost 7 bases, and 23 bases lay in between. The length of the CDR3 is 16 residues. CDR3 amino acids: CASGRLSGLAGGELFF. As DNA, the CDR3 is TGTGCCAGCGGAAGGTTGTCCGGGCTAGCTGGCGGGGAGCTGTTTTTT.

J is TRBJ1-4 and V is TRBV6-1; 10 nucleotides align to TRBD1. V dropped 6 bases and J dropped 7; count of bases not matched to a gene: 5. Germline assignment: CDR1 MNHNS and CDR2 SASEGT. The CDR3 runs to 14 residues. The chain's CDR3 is CASRTGGAGEKLFF. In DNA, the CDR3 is TGTGCCAGCAGGACAGGGGGCGCAGGTGAAAAACTGTTTTTT.

CDR3 DNA: TGTGCCAGCAGTCAGGAGGGCCAGGTCGGGTACAATGAGCAGTTCTTC. Its translation is CASSQEGQVGYNEQFF. This chain joins TRBV2 and TRBJ2-1; a weak D match, TRBD2 (6 bases). The CDR3 spans 16 residues. With 5 bases removed from V and 4 bases from J, the gap between germline ends came to 18 bases. Germline V gives CDR1 SNHLY, CDR2 FYNNEI.

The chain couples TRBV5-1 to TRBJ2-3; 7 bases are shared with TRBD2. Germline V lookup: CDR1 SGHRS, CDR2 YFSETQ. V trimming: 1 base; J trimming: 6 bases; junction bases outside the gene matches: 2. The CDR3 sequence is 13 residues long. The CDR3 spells CASSLQAGDTQYF. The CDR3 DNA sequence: TGCGCCAGCAGCTTGCAAGCGGGGGATACGCAGTATTTT.

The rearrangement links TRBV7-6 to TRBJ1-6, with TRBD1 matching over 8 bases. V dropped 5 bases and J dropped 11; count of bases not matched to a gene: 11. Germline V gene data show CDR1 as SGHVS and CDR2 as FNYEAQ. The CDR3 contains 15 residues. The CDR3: CASSGSVQGETPLHF. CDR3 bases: TGTGCCAGCAGCGGATCGGTACAGGGGGAGACACCCCTCCACTTT. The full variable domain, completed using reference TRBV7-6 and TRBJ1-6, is GAGVSQSPRYKVTKRGQDVALRCDPISGHVSLYWYRQALGQGPEFLTYFNYEAQQDKSGLPNDRFSAERPEGSISTLTIQRTEQRDSAMYRCASSGSVQGETPLHFGNGTRLTVT.

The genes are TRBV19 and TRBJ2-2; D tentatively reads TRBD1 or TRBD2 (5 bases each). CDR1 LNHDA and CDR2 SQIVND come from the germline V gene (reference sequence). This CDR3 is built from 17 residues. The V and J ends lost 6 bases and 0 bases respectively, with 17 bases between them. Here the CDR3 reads CASSKSGAASNTGELFF. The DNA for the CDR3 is TGTGCCAGTAGCAAATCCGGGGCGGCGTCGAACACCGGGGAGCTGTTTTTT.

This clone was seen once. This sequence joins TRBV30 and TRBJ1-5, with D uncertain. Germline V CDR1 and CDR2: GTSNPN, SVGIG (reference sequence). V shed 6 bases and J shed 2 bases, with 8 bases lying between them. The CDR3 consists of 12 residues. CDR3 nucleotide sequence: TGTGCCTGTACATGGGGCAATCAGCCCCAGCATTTT. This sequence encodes CACTWGNQPQHF.

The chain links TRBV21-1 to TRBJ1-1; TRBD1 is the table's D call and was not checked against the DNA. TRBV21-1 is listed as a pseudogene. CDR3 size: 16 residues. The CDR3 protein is CASSQGTDTIDTEAFF. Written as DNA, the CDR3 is TGTGCCAGCAGCCAGGGGACGGACACAATTGACACTGAAGCTTTCTTT.

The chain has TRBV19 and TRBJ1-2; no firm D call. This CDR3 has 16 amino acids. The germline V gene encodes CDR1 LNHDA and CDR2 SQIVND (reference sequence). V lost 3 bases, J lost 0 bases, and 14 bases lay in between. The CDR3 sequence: CASSIGSLKTNYGYTF. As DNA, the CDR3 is TGTGCCAGTAGTATCGGCAGTCTAAAAACTAACTATGGCTACACCTTC.

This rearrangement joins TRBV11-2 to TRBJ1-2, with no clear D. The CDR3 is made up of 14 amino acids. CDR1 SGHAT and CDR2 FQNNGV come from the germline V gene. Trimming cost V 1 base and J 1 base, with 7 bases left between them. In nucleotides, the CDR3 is TGTGCCAGCAGCTTAGGCAGTCTTAACTATGGCTACACCTTC. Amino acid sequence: CASSLGSLNYGYTF.

This CDR3 is CASTVDRGTGELFF. CDR3 coding DNA: TGTGCCAGCACCGTCGACAGGGGCACCGGGGAGCTGTTTTTT. The chain combines TRBV2 with TRBJ2-2; 8 nucleotides match TRBD1. V trimming: 7 bases; J trimming: 4 bases; junction bases outside the gene matches: 5. Germline V lookup: CDR1 SNHLY, CDR2 FYNNEI. The CDR3 contains 14 residues.

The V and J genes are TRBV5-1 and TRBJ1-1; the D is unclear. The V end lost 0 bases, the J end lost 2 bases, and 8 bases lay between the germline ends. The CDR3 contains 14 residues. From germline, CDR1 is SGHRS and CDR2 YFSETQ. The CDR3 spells CASSLEEVNTEAFF. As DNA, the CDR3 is TGCGCCAGCAGCTTGGAGGAGGTAAACACTGAAGCTTTCTTT.

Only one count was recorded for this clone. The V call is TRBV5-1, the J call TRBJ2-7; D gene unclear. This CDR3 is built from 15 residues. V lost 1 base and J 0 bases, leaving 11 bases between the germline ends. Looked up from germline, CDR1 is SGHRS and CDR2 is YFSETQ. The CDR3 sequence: CASSLHAGPSYEQYF. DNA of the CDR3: TGCGCCAGCAGCTTGCATGCAGGCCCCTCCTACGAGCAGTACTTC.

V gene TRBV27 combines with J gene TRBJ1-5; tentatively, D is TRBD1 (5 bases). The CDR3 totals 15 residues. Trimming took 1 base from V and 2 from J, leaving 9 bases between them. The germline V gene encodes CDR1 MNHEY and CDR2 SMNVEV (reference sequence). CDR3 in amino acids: CASSLLMGGNQPQHF. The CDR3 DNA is TGTGCCAGCAGTTTATTGATGGGGGGCAATCAGCCCCAGCATTTT.

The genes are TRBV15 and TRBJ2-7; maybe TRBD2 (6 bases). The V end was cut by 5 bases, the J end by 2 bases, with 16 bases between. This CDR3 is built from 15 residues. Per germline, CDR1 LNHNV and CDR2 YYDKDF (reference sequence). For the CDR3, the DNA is TGTGCCACCAGCCCCCGGAGGGCCGGGCCCTACGAGCAGTACTTC. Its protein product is CATSPRRAGPYEQYF.

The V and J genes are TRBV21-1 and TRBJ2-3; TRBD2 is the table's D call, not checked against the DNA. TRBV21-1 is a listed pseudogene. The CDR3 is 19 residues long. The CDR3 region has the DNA TGTGCCAGCAGCAAGGGACTAGCGGGAGTATTCGCTAGCACAGATACGCAGTATTTT. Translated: CASSKGLAGVFASTDTQYF.

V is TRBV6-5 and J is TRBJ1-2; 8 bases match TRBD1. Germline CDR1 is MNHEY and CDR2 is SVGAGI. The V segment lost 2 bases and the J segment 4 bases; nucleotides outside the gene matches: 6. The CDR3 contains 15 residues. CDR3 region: CASSYQGRGRYGYTF. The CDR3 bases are TGTGCCAGCAGTTACCAAGGCAGGGGGCGCTATGGCTACACCTTC.

CDR3 region: CASRMIGTGDTEAFF. Here the CDR3 DNA reads TGTGCCAGTAGGATGATAGGGACAGGGGACACTGAAGCTTTCTTT. The gene calls are TRBV19 and TRBJ1-1; 10 bases agree with TRBD1. The CDR3 extends over 15 amino acids. Unmatched junction bases numbered 7, after V lost 6 bases and J lost 3 bases. Germline values: CDR1 LNHDA, CDR2 SQIVND (reference sequence).

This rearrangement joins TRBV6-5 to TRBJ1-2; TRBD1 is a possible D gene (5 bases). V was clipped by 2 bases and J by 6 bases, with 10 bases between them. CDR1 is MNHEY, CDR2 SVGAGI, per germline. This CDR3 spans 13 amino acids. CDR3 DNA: TGTGCCAGCAGTTACCAGGGAGGTGATGGCTACACCTTC. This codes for CASSYQGGDGYTF.

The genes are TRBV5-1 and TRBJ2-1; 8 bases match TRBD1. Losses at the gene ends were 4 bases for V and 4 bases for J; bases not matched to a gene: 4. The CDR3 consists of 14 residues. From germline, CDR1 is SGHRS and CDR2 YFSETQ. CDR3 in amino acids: CASSPGQGYNEQFF. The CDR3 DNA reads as TGCGCCAGCAGCCCAGGACAGGGTTACAATGAGCAGTTCTTC.

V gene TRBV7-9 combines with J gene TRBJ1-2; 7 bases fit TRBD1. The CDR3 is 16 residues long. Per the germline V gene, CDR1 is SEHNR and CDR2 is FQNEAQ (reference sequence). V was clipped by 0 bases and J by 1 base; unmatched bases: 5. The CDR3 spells CASSLAVGTDNYGYTF. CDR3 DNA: TGTGCCAGCAGCTTAGCGGTTGGGACAGATAACTATGGCTACACCTTC.

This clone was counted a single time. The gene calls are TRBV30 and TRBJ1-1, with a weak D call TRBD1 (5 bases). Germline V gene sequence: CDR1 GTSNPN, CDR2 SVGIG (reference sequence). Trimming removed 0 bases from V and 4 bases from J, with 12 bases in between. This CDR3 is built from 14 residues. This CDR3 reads CAWSVGGGITEAFF. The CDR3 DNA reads TGTGCCTGGAGTGTTGGGGGAGGAATCACTGAAGCTTTCTTT.

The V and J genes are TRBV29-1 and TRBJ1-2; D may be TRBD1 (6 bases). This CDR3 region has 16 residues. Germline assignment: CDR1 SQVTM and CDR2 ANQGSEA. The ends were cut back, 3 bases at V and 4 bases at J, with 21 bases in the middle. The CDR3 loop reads CSVEIFGGEGLYGYTF. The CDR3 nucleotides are TGCAGCGTTGAGATTTTTGGGGGCGAGGGGCTCTATGGCTACACCTTC.

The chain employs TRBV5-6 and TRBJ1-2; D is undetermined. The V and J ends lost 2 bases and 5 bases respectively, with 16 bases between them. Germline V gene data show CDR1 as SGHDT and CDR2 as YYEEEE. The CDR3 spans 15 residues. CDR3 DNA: TGTGCCAGCAGCTTACTTTGGGGTTCGGAGTATGGCTACACCTTC. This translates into CASSLLWGSEYGYTF.

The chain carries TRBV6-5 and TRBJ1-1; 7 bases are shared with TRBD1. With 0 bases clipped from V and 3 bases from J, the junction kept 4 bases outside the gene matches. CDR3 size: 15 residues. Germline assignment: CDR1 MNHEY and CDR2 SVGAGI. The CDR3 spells CASSYSRQGHTEAFF. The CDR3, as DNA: TGTGCCAGCAGTTACTCGAGACAGGGTCACACTGAAGCTTTCTTT.

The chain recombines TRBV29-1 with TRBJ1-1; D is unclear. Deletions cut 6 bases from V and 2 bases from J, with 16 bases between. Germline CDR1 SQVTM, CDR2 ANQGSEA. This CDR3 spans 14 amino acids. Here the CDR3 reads CSVTVRGINTEAFF. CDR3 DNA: TGCAGCGTAACAGTCCGGGGTATAAACACTGAAGCTTTCTTT.